This TCR beta chain was obtained from a study of shared clonotypes between healthy human individuals. Study findings and constraints: Limitation of the genetic and exposure-history diversity represented came from the few donors. Expectations were that clonotype sharing among donors would be affected by sequencing depth.

There are 14 residues in the CDR3. The ends lost 6 bases at V and 3 bases at J; junction bases unmatched: 7. Germline lookup yields CDR1 ENHRY and CDR2 SYGVKD. A remark on this clone: The antigen is not known.

This was a deep-level run. Genomic DNA from each subset was divided evenly over several immunoSEQ plates. Libraries were prepared by immunoSEQ multiplex PCR; TCRdb keeps only in-frame clonotypes and omits some of them. The table lists about 470,000 clones, roughly 83% of them singletons, with less than 15% in the top ten. The source of this sequence is a woman between 35 and 50 years old in good health. Some clones in this sample may be carry-over from other donors' samples. The chain carries TRBV10-3 and TRBJ2-7; 8 bases are a match to TRBD2. Source material: PBMCs. The CDR3 sequence is CAIRPGLEGYEQYF. Here the CDR3 DNA reads TGTGCCATCAGACCGGGACTAGAGGGCTACGAGCAGTACTTC.